This entry is about one TCR beta chain. These data come from a study of shared clonotypes between healthy human individuals. The CDR3 extends over 14 amino acids. The V segment lost 2 bases and the J segment 10 bases; nucleotides outside the gene matches: 5. Germline V gene sequence: CDR1 SGHDT, CDR2 YYEEEE. Once extracted for a subset, genomic DNA was divided evenly among several immunoSEQ plates. Sequencing was performed with immunoSEQ multiplex PCR; in TCRdb, only in-frame clones are kept and a portion is missing. The sample has 2 million to 2.5 million clones; nearly 97% are singletons. Sample: naive CD4+ T cells sorted from blood. This sample's subset: CD45RA+ positively selected. V is TRBV5-6 and J is TRBJ1-6; 8 bases fit TRBD1. The sequence was obtained from a man aged 18 to 30 in good health. CDR3 amino acids: CASSFGQGKSPLHF. The CDR3 DNA is TGTGCCAGCAGCTTCGGACAGGGAAAATCACCCCTCCACTTT.